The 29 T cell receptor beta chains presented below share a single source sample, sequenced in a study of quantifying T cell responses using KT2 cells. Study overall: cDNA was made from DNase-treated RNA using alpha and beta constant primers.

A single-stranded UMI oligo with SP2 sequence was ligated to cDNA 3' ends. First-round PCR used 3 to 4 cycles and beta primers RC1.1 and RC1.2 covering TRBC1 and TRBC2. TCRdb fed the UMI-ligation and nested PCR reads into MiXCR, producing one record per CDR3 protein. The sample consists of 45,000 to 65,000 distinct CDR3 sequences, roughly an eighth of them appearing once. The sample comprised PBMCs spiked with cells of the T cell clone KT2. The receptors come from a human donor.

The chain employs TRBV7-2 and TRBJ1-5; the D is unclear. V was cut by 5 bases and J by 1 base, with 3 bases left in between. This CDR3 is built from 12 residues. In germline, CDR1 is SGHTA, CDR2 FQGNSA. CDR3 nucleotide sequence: TGTGCCAGCAGCCGGAGCAATCAGCCCCAGCATTTT. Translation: CASSRSNQPQHF.

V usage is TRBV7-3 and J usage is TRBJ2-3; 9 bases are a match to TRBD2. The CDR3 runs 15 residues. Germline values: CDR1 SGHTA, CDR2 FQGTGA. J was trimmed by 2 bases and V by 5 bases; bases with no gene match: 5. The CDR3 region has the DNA TGTGCCAGCAGCACCAGCGGGGGGCTCACAGATACGCAGTATTTT. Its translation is CASSTSGGLTDTQYF.

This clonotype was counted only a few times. CDR3 bases: TGTGCTAGTGGTTCGTCTGACAGGATCGGGGGGGCTTTCTTT. It encodes CASGSSDRIGGAFF. This chain uses TRBV12-5 with TRBJ1-1, with D possibly matching TRBD1 (6 bases). V shed 4 bases and J shed 11 bases, with 20 bases lying between them. Germline V gene data show CDR1 as LGHNT and CDR2 as FRNRAP. This CDR3 spans 14 amino acids.

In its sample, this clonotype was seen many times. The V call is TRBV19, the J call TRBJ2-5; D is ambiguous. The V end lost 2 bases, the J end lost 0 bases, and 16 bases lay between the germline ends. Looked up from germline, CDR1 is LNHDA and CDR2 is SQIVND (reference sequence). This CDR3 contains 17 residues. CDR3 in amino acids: CASSISRDLIYQETQYF. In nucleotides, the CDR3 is TGTGCCAGTAGTATAAGTAGGGATCTCATCTACCAAGAGACCCAGTACTTC.

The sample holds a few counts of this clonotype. The CDR3 DNA is TGTGCCAGCAGCTTAATGGGGGAGAACACCGGGGAGCTGTTTTTT. Translation gives CASSLMGENTGELFF. The genes are TRBV7-9 and TRBJ2-2; either TRBD1 or TRBD2 may fit D (5 bases each). Trimming took 2 bases from V and 1 from J, leaving 8 bases between them. The CDR3 runs 15 residues. CDR1 is SEHNR and CDR2 is FQNEAQ in the germline V gene (reference sequence).

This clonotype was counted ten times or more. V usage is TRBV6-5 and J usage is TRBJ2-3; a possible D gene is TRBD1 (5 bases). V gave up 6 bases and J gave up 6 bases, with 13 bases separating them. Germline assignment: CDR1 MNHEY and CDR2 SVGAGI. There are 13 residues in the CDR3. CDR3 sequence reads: CASREGAADTQYF. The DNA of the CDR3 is TGTGCCAGCAGAGAAGGGGCGGCCGATACGCAGTATTTT.

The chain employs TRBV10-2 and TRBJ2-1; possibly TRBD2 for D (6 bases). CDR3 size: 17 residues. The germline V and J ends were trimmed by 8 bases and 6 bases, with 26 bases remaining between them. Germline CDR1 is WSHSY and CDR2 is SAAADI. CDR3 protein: CASGSGRGPSPVNEQFF. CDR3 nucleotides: TGCGCCAGCGGAAGCGGGCGGGGCCCCTCACCGGTCAATGAGCAGTTCTTC.

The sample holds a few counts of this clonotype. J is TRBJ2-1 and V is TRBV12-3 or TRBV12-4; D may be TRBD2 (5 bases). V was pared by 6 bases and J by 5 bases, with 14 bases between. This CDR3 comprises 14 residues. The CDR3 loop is CASSPGLADNEQFF. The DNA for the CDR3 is TGTGCCAGCAGCCCGGGATTAGCAGACAATGAGCAGTTCTTC.

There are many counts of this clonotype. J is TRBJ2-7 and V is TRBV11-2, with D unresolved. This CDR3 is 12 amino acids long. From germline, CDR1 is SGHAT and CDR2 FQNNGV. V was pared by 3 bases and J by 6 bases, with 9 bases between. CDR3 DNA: TGTGCCAGCAGCTTGGGCAGGCGCGAGCAGTACTTC. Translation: CASSLGRREQYF.

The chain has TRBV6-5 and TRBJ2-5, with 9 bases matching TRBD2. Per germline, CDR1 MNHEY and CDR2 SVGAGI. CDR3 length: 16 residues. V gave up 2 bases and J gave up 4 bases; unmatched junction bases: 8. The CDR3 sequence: CASSYQGGRARETQYF. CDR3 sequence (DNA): TGTGCCAGCAGTTACCAAGGCGGGAGGGCACGAGAGACCCAGTACTTC.

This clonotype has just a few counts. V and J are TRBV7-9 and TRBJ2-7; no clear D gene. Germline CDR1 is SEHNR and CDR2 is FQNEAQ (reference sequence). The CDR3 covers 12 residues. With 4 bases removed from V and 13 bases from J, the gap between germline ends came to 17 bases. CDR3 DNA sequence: TGTGCCAGCAGCTCCCTGGCCCGAGCCGTATACTTC. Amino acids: CASSSLARAVYF. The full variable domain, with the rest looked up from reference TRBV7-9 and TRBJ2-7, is DTGVSQNPRHKITKRGQNVTFRCDPISEHNRLYWYRQTLGQGPEFLTYFQNEAQLEKSRLLSDRFSAERPKGSFSTLEIQRTEQGDSAMYLCASSSLARAVYFGPGTRLTVT.

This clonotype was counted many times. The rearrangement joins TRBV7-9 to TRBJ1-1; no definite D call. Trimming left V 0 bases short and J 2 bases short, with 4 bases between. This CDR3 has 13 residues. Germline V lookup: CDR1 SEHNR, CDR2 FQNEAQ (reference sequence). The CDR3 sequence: CASSLAPNTEAFF. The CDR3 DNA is TGTGCCAGCAGCTTAGCACCTAACACTGAAGCTTTCTTT. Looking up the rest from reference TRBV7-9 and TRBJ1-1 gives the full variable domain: DTGVSQNPRHKITKRGQNVTFRCDPISEHNRLYWYRQTLGQGPEFLTYFQNEAQLEKSRLLSDRFSAERPKGSFSTLEIQRTEQGDSAMYLCASSLAPNTEAFFGQGTRLTVV.

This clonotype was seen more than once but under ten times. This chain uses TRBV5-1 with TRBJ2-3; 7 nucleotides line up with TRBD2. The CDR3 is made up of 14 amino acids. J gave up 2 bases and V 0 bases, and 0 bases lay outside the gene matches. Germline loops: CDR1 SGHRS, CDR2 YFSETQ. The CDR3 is CASSLERDTDTQYF. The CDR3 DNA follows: TGCGCCAGCAGCTTGGAGCGGGACACAGATACGCAGTATTTT. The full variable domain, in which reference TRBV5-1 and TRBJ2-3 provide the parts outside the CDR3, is KAGVTQTPRYLIKTRGQQVTLSCSPISGHRSVSWYQQTPGQGLQFLFEYFSETQRNKGNFPGRFSGRQFSNSRSEMNVSTLELGDSALYLCASSLERDTDTQYFGPGTRLTVL.

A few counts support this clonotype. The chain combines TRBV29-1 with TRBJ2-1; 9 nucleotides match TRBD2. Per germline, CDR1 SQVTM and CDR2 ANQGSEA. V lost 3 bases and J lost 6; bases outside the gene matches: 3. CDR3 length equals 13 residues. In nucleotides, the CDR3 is TGCAGCGTTGATATTAGCGGGAGCAATGAGCAGTTCTTC. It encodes CSVDISGSNEQFF.

The CDR3: CAISGSEGHPTEAFF. In nucleotides, the CDR3 is TGTGCCATCTCCGGTTCGGAGGGACACCCCACTGAAGCTTTCTTT. This chain connects TRBV10-3 to TRBJ1-1; D perhaps matches TRBD1 (6 bases). This CDR3 is built from 15 residues. Per the germline V gene, CDR1 is ENHRY and CDR2 is SYGVKD. Trimming stripped 8 bases from V and 4 bases from J, with 20 bases between.

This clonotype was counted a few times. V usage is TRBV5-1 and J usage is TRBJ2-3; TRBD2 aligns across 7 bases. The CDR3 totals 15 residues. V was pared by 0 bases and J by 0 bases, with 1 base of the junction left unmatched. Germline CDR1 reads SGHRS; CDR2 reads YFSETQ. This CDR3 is CASSLEAGSTDTQYF. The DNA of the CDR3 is TGCGCCAGCAGCTTGGAAGCGGGGAGCACAGATACGCAGTATTTT.

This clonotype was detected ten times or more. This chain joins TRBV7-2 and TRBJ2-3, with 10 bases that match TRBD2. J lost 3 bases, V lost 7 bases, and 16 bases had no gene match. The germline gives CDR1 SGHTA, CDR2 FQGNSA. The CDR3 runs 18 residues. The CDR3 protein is CASTFPQAGGPSTDTQYF. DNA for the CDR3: TGTGCCAGCACCTTCCCCCAAGCGGGAGGGCCCTCGACAGATACGCAGTATTTT.

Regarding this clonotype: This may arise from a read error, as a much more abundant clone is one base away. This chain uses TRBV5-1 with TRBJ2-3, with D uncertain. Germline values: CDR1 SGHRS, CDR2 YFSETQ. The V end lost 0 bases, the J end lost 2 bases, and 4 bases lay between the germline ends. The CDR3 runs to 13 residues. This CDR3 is CASSLAVTDTQYF. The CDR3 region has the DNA TGCGCCAGCAGCTTGGCCGTCACAGATACGCAGTATTTT.

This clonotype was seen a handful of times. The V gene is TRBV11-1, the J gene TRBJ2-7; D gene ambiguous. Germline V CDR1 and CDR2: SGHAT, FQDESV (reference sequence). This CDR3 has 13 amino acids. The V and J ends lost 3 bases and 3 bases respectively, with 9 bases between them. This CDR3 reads CASSFGRGYEQYF. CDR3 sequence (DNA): TGTGCCAGCAGCTTCGGTCGCGGCTACGAGCAGTACTTC.

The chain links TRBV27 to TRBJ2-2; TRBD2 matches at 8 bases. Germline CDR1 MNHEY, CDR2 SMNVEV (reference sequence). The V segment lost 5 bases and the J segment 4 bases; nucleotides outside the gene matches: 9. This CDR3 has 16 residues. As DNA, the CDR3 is TGTGCCAGCAGTCTTGGGTCGGGGGGGATCACCGGGGAGCTGTTTTTT. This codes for CASSLGSGGITGELFF.

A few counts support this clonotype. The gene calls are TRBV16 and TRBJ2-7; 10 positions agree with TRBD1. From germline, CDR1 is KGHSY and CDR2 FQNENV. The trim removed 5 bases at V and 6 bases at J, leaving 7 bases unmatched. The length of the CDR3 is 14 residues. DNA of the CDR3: TGTGCCAGCAGCGCTTTGGGACAGGGGTCCGAGCAGTACTTC. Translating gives CASSALGQGSEQYF. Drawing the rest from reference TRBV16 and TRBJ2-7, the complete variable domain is GEEVAQTPKHLVRGEGQKAKLYCAPIKGHSYVFWYQQVLKNEFKFLISFQNENVFDETGMPKERFSAKCLPNSPCSLEIQATKLEDSAVYFCASSALGQGSEQYFGPGTRLTVT.

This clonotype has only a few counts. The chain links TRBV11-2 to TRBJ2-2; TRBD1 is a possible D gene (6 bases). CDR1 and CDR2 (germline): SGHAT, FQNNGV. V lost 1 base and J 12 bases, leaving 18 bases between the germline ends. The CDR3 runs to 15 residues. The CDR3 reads CASSLVSGTSDKLFF. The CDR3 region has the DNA TGTGCCAGCAGCTTAGTATCCGGGACAAGCGATAAGCTGTTTTTT.

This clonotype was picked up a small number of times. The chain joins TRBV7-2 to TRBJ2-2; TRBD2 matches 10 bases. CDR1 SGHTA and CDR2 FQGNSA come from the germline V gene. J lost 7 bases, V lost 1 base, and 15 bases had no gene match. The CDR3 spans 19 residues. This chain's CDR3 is CASSLGLWEREGIGGELFF. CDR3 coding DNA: TGTGCCAGCAGCTTAGGCCTATGGGAGCGGGAGGGGATCGGCGGGGAGCTGTTTTTT.

CDR3 DNA: TGTGCCAGCAGCCGCGGGACTAGCGGGGGGGAGGTCGAGGTTGAGCAGTTCTTC. It yields the protein CASSRGTSGGEVEVEQFF. The V gene is TRBV11-2, the J gene TRBJ2-1, with 16 bases identical to TRBD2. CDR1 is SGHAT and CDR2 is FQNNGV in the germline V gene. V trimming: 5 bases; J trimming: 9 bases; junction bases outside the gene matches: 13. This CDR3 is 18 amino acids long.

CDR3 protein: CASSLLVGQDNEQFF. CDR3 sequence (DNA): TGTGCCAGCAGTTTGTTGGTGGGACAGGACAATGAGCAGTTCTTC. The V and J genes are TRBV12-3 or TRBV12-4 and TRBJ2-1; 8 bases align to TRBD1. The CDR3 is 15 amino acids. Trimming removed 3 bases from V and 5 bases from J; junction bases left unmatched: 6.

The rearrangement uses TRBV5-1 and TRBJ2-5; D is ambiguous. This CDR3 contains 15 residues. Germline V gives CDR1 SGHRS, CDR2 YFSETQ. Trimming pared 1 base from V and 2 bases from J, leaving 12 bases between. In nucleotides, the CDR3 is TGCGCCAGCAGCTTGCCACGCCGGAATCAAGAGACCCAGTACTTC. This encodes CASSLPRRNQETQYF.

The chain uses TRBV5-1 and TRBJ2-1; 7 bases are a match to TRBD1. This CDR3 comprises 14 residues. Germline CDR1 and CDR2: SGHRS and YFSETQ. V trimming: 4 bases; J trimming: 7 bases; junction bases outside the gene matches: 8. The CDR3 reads CASSQRQGLNEQFF. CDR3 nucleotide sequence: TGCGCCAGCAGCCAGCGACAGGGTTTGAATGAGCAGTTCTTC.

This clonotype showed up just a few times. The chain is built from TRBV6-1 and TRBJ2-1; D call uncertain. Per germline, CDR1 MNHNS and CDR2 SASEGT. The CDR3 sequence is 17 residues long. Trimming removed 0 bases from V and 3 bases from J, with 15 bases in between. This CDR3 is CASSEALRMDGYNEQFF. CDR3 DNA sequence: TGTGCCAGCAGTGAAGCCCTCCGGATGGACGGCTACAATGAGCAGTTCTTC.

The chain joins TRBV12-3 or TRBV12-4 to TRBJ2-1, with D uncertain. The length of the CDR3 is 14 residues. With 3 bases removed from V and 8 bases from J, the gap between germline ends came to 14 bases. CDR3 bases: TGTGCCAGCAGTTTCCCCCTGGGTGGCGATGAGCAGTTCTTC. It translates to CASSFPLGGDEQFF.